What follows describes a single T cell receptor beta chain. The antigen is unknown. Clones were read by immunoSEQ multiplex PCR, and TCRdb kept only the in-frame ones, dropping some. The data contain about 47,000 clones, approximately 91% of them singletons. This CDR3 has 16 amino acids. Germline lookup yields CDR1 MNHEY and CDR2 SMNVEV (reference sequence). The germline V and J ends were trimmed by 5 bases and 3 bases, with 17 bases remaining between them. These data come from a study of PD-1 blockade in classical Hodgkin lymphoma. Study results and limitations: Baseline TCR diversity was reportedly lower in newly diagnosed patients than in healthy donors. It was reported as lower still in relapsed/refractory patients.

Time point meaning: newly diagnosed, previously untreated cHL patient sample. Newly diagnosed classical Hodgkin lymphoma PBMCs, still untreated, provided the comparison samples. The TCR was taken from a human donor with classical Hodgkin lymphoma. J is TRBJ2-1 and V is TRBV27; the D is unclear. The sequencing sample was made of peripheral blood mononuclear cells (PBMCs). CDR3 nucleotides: TGTGCCAGCAGTCCCCGCGTAGCCCCCCTCTACAATGAGCAGTTCTTC. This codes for CASSPRVAPLYNEQFF.